The next 11 T cell receptor beta chains were all read from a single sample in a study of T-cell memory formation after mild COVID-19. Via MiXCR, TCRdb re-called the 5' RACE reads, giving one row per CDR3 protein. The sample lists 470,000 or so distinct CDR3 sequences, 18% seen once, with roughly an eighth in the top ten. Sequencing was done on a sample of PBMCs or a T cell subset sorted from them (not recorded which). All receptors come from an adult woman who had mild COVID-19 (a few samples of this study predate the infection). Cell type and time point are not known.

This clonotype was detected a few times. This sequence joins TRBV12-3 or TRBV12-4 and TRBJ2-1; D uncertain. The CDR3 sequence is 15 residues long. The V gene lost 1 base and the J gene lost 7 bases, with 14 bases spanning the gap. The DNA for the CDR3 is TGTGCCAGCAGTTTAGGTTCGGGCCCCCCGAATGAGCAGTTCTTC. The encoded protein is CASSLGSGPPNEQFF.

This clonotype was recorded a few times. V usage is TRBV11-2 and J usage is TRBJ2-7; either TRBD1 or TRBD2 may fit D (7 bases each). V dropped 5 bases and J dropped 6 bases, with 17 bases sitting between them. This CDR3 region has 14 residues. The germline gives CDR1 SGHAT, CDR2 FQNNGV. Here the CDR3 DNA reads TGTGCCAGCAGCCCCCAGGGGGGGGTTACCGAGCAGTACTTC. As protein: CASSPQGGVTEQYF.

V gene TRBV4-1 combines with J gene TRBJ1-1, with D unresolved. The CDR3 sequence is 15 residues long. Looked up from germline, CDR1 is MGHRA and CDR2 is YSYEKL. The V gene lost 1 base and the J gene lost 1 base, with 10 bases spanning the gap. The CDR3 sequence: CASSQGGGWNTEAFF. The CDR3, as DNA: TGCGCCAGCAGCCAAGGGGGAGGTTGGAACACTGAAGCTTTCTTT.

The V and J genes are TRBV7-9 and TRBJ1-1, with D tentatively TRBD1 (5 bases). Germline values: CDR1 SEHNR, CDR2 FQNEAQ (reference sequence). The CDR3 contains 15 residues. V gave up 1 base and J gave up 0 bases, with 9 bases separating them. The CDR3 nucleotides read TGTGCCAGCAGCTTAGAAGGGACGGTGAACACTGAAGCTTTCTTT. It specifies CASSLEGTVNTEAFF.

This clonotype was counted a few times. The rearrangement links TRBV2 to TRBJ2-3, with D possibly being TRBD2 (6 bases). This CDR3 comprises 17 residues. The germline V and J ends were trimmed by 4 bases and 4 bases, with 21 bases remaining between them. Per germline, CDR1 SNHLY and CDR2 FYNNEI. This CDR3 reads CASSARTAGRISDTQYF. The CDR3 DNA follows: TGTGCCAGCAGTGCTCGGACGGCGGGGCGGATTTCAGATACGCAGTATTTT. The variable domain in full, completed from reference TRBV2 and TRBJ2-3, reads EPEVTQTPSHQVTQMGQEVILRCVPISNHLYFYWYRQILGQKVEFLVSFYNNEISEKSEIFDDQFSVERPDGSNFTLKIRSTKLEDSAMYFCASSARTAGRISDTQYFGPGTRLTVL.

This chain uses TRBV9 with TRBJ1-1; a weak D match, TRBD1 (6 bases). Trimming cost V 0 bases and J 4 bases, with 13 bases left between them. The CDR3 is 15 residues long. Germline assignment: CDR1 SGDLS and CDR2 YYNGEE. DNA of the CDR3: TGTGCCAGCAGCGTAGAGGGGGATGGGTTCACTGAAGCTTTCTTT. As protein: CASSVEGDGFTEAFF.

The chain is built from TRBV20-1 and TRBJ2-7; D not certain. The CDR3 contains 13 residues. Trimming pared 1 base from V and 5 bases from J, leaving 12 bases between. Per the germline V gene, CDR1 is DFQATT and CDR2 is SNEGSKA (reference sequence). CDR3 sequence: CSARGQKGHEQYF. Here the CDR3 DNA reads TGCAGTGCTAGAGGTCAGAAAGGCCACGAGCAGTACTTC.

The chain links TRBV20-1 to TRBJ2-2; 10 bases map to TRBD2. The germline V gene has CDR1 DFQATT and CDR2 SNEGSKA (reference sequence). The CDR3 extends over 16 amino acids. V shed 0 bases, J shed 5 bases, and the junction held 6 bases outside the gene matches. CDR3 residues: CSARDKRSGGTGELFF. The CDR3 nucleotides read TGCAGTGCTAGAGATAAGCGTAGCGGGGGGACCGGGGAGCTGTTTTTT.

CDR3 protein: CASSVEWLAGGPTAGELFF. In DNA, the CDR3 is TGTGCCAGCAGCGTAGAATGGCTAGCGGGAGGGCCTACCGCCGGGGAGCTGTTTTTT. The rearrangement joins TRBV9 to TRBJ2-2; TRBD2 agrees at 12 bases. The length of the CDR3 is 19 residues. Trimming removed 0 bases from V and 6 bases from J; junction bases left unmatched: 12. CDR1 and CDR2 (germline): SGDLS, YYNGEE. The full variable domain, with the rest looked up from reference TRBV9 and TRBJ2-2, is DSGVTQTPKHLITATGQRVTLRCSPRSGDLSVYWYQQSLDQGLQFLIQYYNGEERAKGNILERFSAQQFPDLHSELNLSSLELGDSALYFCASSVEWLAGGPTAGELFFGEGSRLTVL.

In DNA form, the CDR3 reads TGTGCCAGCAGCGGACAGGTCGGGAACACTGAAGCTTTCTTT. As protein: CASSGQVGNTEAFF. The gene calls are TRBV2 and TRBJ1-1, with 7 bases matching TRBD1. The CDR3 has 14 residues. V gave up 6 bases and J gave up 1 base; unmatched junction bases: 5. Looked up from germline, CDR1 is SNHLY and CDR2 is FYNNEI.

This chain connects TRBV12-3 or TRBV12-4 to TRBJ2-7, with D perhaps TRBD1 (7 bases). The CDR3 has 16 amino acids. V lost 1 base and J lost 6, with 19 bases in between. The chain's CDR3 is CASSLGGLHRGGEQYF. The CDR3 DNA sequence: TGTGCCAGCAGTTTAGGGGGACTTCACAGGGGAGGCGAGCAGTACTTC.